This T cell receptor beta chain was recorded in a study of T cells in localized non-small cell lung cancer (TCRdb year 2020). Broadly, across the study: T cell repertoires of hundreds of early-stage NSCLC patients were analyzed, with tumors being compared against uninvolved tumor-adjacent lungs. Of the NSCLC patients, over 120 were male and approximately 100 were female, and the mean age was approximately 66 years. The cohort consisted of around 250 treatment-naive NSCLC patients whose localized lung tumors had been resected. Results the study describes overall, beyond this receptor: Uninvolved tumor-adjacent lung showed the highest T cell clonality, higher than tumor, which suggests more focused antigenic responses in the uninvolved tumor-adjacent lung. Multi-region tumor sequencing was not performed, so intratumor heterogeneity could not be excluded. Higher T cell density in blood was associated with longer overall survival, whereas higher clonality in adjacent lung was associated with shorter survival. Because of the exploratory design, TCR variables were selected using unadjusted p-values without false-discovery rate correction. A median of approximately 55 of the top 100 tumor clones were detected in paired uninvolved adjacent lung, and 28 of these tumor clones were also found among the top 100 clones of the paired uninvolved adjacent lung.

This clone was seen once. Its antigen has not been determined. Base qualities are not at hand, and no much larger clone is one base apart. Taken from the germline V gene, the CDR1 and CDR2 loops are MNHEY and SVGAGI. Measured from the cysteine to the phenylalanine, the CDR3 is 15 residues long. Only CDR3 DNA remains: 45 bases, in frame from the first base. V sheds 0 bases and J sheds 5 bases, leaving 11 bases between their ends. The immunoSEQ Assay was used to sequence TCR beta CDR3 regions from DNA. The study's own analysis went as follows. T cell density was computed as TCR beta template counts normalized to usable DNA estimated by amplifying housekeeping genes. The preseqR package was used to estimate richness by extrapolating to 400,000 templates for PBMC samples and to 120,000 templates for tissue samples. Clonality was taken to be one minus Pielou's evenness. Differential abundance testing on productive amino-acid clonotypes, with a minimum total count of 5 and an alpha of 0.1, was used to identify tissue-enriched TCRs. The Jaccard Index and the Morisita Overlap Index were used to quantify repertoire overlap between compartments. GLIPH grouped TCR beta CDR3s together with public tetramer-defined viral CDR3s, and a viral motif had to include at least three viral sequences and show V-gene enrichment. TCRdb obtained this table from immuneACCESS and retained in-frame rearrangements with V and J assigned. These tables miss some clones; where compared with another copy, unresolved V genes account for less than half of the shortfall, and the remainder is unexplained. The DNA gave D and trimming, while V, J and clone size come from that table. This sample holds roughly 48,000 clones; 77% were observed only once. The top ten constitute roughly a sixth of the sample.

At diagnosis, tumor, uninvolved tumor-adjacent lung and peripheral blood were collected and then preserved as a mix of FFPE and fresh-frozen material. For TCR repertoire profiling, the blood samples were analyzed as peripheral blood mononuclear cells. The chain is made from TRBV6-5 and TRBJ1-5, and the D gene may be TRBD1, 5 bases matching. Sequences were derived from peripheral blood, sampled before any cancer treatment. The receptor's source is a man aged 40 to 70 with stage I squamous cell lung carcinoma. The CDR3 protein is CASSYSRGFDQPQHF. The nucleotide sequence reads TGTGCCAGCAGTTACTCTCGGGGGTTCGATCAGCCCCAGCATTTT.